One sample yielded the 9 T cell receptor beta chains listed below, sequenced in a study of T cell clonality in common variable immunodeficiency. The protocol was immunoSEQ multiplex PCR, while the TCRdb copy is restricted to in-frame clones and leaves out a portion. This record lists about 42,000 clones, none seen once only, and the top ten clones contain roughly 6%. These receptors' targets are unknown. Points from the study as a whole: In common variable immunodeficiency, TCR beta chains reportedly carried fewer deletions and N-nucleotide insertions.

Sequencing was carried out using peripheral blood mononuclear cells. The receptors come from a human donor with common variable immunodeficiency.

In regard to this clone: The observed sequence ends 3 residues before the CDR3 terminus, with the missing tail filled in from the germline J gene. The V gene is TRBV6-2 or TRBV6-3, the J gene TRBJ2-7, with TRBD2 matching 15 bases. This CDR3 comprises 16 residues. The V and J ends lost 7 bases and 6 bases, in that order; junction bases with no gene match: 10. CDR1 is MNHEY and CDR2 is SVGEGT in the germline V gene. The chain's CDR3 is CASIKRTSGGASEQYF. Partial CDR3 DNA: TGTGCCAGCATCAAACGGACTAGCGGGGGGGCCTCCGAG.

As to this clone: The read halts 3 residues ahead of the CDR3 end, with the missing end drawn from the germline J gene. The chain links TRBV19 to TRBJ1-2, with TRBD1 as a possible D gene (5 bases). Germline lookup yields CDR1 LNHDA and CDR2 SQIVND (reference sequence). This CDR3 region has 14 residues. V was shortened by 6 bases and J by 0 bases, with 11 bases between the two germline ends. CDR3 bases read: TGTGCCAGTAGCCGACAGAATACTAACTATGGC. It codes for CASSRQNTNYG. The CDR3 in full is CASSRQNTNYGYTF.

The sequenced CDR3 bases are TGTGCCAGCAGTGAAACCCGGGACTCGGACTATGGC. It specifies CASSETRDSDYG. In full, the CDR3 is CASSETRDSDYGYTF. The chain uses TRBV2 and TRBJ1-2, with a tentative D call TRBD1 (5 bases). From the germline J gene comes the end of the CDR3, since the read stops 3 residues before it. Germline CDR1 is SNHLY and CDR2 is FYNNEI. Between the trimmed V and J ends, which lost 2 bases and 3 bases, there was a span of 13 bases. There are 15 residues in the CDR3.

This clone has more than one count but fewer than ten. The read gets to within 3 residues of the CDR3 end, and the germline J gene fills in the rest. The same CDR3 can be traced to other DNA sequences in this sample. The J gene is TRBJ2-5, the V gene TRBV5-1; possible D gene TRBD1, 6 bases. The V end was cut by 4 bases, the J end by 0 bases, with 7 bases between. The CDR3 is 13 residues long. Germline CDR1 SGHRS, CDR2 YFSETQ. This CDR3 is CASSRDNQETQYF. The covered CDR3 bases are TGCGCCAGCAGCAGGGACAACCAAGAGACC.

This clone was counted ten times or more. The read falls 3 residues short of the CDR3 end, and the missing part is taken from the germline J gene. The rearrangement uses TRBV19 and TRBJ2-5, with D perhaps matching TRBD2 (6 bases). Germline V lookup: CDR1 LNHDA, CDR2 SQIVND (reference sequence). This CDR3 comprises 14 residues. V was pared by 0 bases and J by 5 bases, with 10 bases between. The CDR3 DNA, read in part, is TGTGCCAGTAGTATAGATTTTGGGGGGGAGACC. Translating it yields CASSIDFGGET. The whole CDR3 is CASSIDFGGETQYF.

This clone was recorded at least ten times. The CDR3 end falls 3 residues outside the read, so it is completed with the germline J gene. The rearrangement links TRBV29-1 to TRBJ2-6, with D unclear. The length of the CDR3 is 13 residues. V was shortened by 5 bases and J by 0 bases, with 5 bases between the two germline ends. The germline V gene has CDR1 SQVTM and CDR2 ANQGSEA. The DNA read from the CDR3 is TGCAGCGTTTTCTACTCTGGGGCCAACGTC. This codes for CSVFYSGANV. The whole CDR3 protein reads CSVFYSGANVLTF.

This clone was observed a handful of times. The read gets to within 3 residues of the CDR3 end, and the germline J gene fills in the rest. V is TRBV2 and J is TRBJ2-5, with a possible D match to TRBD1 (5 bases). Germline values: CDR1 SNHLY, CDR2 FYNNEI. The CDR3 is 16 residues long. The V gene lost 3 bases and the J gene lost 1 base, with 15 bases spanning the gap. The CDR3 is CASSDRQGVPQETQYF. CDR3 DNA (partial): TGTGCCAGCAGTGATAGGCAGGGTGTTCCCCAAGAGACC.

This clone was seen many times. The CDR3 loop reads CASRPQSGIYYEQYF. CDR3 bases read: TGTGCCAGCAGGCCTCAAAGCGGTATTTACTACGAG. The chain recombines TRBV5-4 with TRBJ2-7; tentatively, D is TRBD2 (5 bases). The CDR3 end falls 3 residues outside the read, so it is completed with the germline J gene. Germline-derived CDR1 and CDR2 are SGHNT and YYREEE (reference sequence). With 5 bases removed from V and 3 bases from J, the gap between germline ends came to 18 bases. There are 15 residues in the CDR3. The full variable domain, in which reference TRBV5-4 and TRBJ2-7 provide the parts outside the CDR3, is ETGVTQSPTHLIKTRGQQVTLRCSSQSGHNTVSWYQQALGQGPQFIFQYYREEENGRGNFPPRFSGLQFPNYSSELNVNALELDDSALYLCASRPQSGIYYEQYFGPGTRLTVT.

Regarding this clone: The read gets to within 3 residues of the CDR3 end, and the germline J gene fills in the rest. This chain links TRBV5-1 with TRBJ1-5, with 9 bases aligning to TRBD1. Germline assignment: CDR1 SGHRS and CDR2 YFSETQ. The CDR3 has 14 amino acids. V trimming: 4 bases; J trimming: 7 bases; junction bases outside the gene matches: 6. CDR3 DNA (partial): TGCGCCAGCAGCCCAGGGACAGGGCAACAGCCC. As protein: CASSPGTGQQP. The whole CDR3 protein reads CASSPGTGQQPQHF. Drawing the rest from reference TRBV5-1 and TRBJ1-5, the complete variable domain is KAGVTQTPRYLIKTRGQQVTLSCSPISGHRSVSWYQQTPGQGLQFLFEYFSETQRNKGNFPGRFSGRQFSNSRSEMNVSTLELGDSALYLCASSPGTGQQPQHFGDGTRLSIL.